This T cell receptor (beta chain) emerged from a study of patients and donors after allogeneic stem cell transplantation. TCRdb ran MiXCR on the RT-PCR reads and lists one entry per CDR3 protein. The sample has more than 850,000 distinct CDR3 sequences, 15% to 20% seen once. CDR1 and CDR2 from the germline V gene are SNHLY and FYNNEI. The CDR3 loop spans 15 amino acids. Unmatched junction bases numbered 8, after V lost 6 bases and J lost 0 bases. This clonotype was seen only a few times. The J gene is TRBJ2-7, the V gene TRBV2; the match to TRBD2 covers 7 bases. The sequenced sample consisted of blood, either unsorted or a sorted T cell fraction (not recorded which). This clonotype was sampled from a human donor who was either an allogeneic HSCT recipient or a stem cell or donor lymphocyte infusion donor (not recorded which). It is not recorded whose cells these are; they may come from a transplant donor. The CDR3 reads CASSYPGLDSYEQYF. The DNA of the CDR3 is TGTGCCAGCAGCTATCCTGGACTAGACTCCTACGAGCAGTACTTC.